This T cell receptor beta chain derives from a study of CXCR3-negative and CXCR3-positive naive CD8 T cells. Germline lookup yields CDR1 MNHEY and CDR2 SMNVEV (reference sequence). This CDR3 has 15 amino acids. Regarding this clonotype: Its antigen is currently unknown.

Libraries of TRB cDNA were made by 5' RACE and carried UMIs. TCRdb reworked the 5' RACE reads into one entry per CDR3 protein, no DNA. The sample data list 92,000 or so distinct CDR3 sequences. Findings of the study overall: No difference in surface CD5 was seen between naive subsets, and TCR strength was inferred from TRB CDR3 properties. Relative to CXCR3-negative naive cells, CXCR3-positive naive cells had more hydrophobic TRB CDR3s.

The sorting of each CD8+ T cell subset was done in triplicate, at about 300,000 cells each. This sequence joins TRBV27 and TRBJ2-1; TCRdb calls TRBD2, which cannot be checked without DNA. Sequenced material: naive CXCR3- CD8+ T cells from blood. Subset meaning: CD45RO-CCR7+CD27+CD95- naive CD8+ T cells lacking CXCR3 (TNR3-). The sequence was obtained from a human donor in good health. Some clones in this sample may be carry-over from other donors' samples. The CDR3 protein is CASSPYSGTIDEQFF.